This entry lists 6 T cell receptor beta chains sequenced from one sample in a study of OX40 agonist ivuxolimab in advanced cancers. Library construction relied on the immunoSEQ multiplex PCR assay. The table was pulled from immuneACCESS by TCRdb, which kept in-frame rearrangements only. Such tables lose some clones; where checked, under half of the loss comes from unresolved V genes, and the rest has no known cause. For this sample the table gives around 70,000 clones, of which around 84% were detected only once. Approximately 4% of the sample goes to the ten largest clones. Material: CD4+ or CD8+ T cells sorted from blood, obtained in a trial of the OX40 agonist ivuxolimab. The source is an adult with an advanced solid tumor such as melanoma, head and neck, liver or kidney cancer.

V gene TRBV7-9 combines with J gene TRBJ1-2, with 8 nucleotides matching TRBD1. Germline CDR1 and CDR2: SEHNR and FQNEAQ (reference sequence). The CDR3 is 14 residues long. The V and J ends lost 5 bases and 1 base, in that order; junction bases with no gene match: 3. For the CDR3, the DNA is TGTGCCAGCAGCGCTGGACAGGGTAACTATGGCTACACCTTC. Translating gives CASSAGQGNYGYTF.

This clone was recorded once. J is TRBJ2-3 and V is TRBV9; tentative D call: TRBD1 (5 bases). The CDR3 covers 16 residues. V was cut by 2 bases and J by 0 bases, with 13 bases left in between. Germline lookup yields CDR1 SGDLS and CDR2 YYNGEE. In DNA form, the CDR3 reads TGTGCCAGCAGCGTTCGAGACAGCTCTAGCACAGATACGCAGTATTTT. Translated: CASSVRDSSSTDTQYF.

V gene TRBV13 combines with J gene TRBJ1-1; 9 bases fit TRBD1. CDR1 and CDR2 from the germline V gene are PRHDT and FYEKMQ (reference sequence). V lost 6 bases to trimming and J lost 2 bases; unmatched junction nucleotides: 10. This CDR3 has 16 residues. CDR3 in DNA: TGTGCCAGCAGTTCCCGGTCACAGGGGGCAAACACTGAAGCTTTCTTT. Its translation is CASSSRSQGANTEAFF.

The chain couples TRBV7-3 to TRBJ1-2; tentative D call: TRBD1 (5 bases). There are 13 residues in the CDR3. Trimming removed 4 bases at V and 12 bases at J, with 18 bases between. The germline gives CDR1 SGHTA, CDR2 FQGTGA. CDR3 sequence reads: CASSSAGSRGHTF. The CDR3 DNA reads TGTGCCAGCAGCTCCGCCGGGAGTCGGGGACACACCTTC.

V gene TRBV5-6 combines with J gene TRBJ1-1; 12 bases agree with TRBD1. The V segment lost 5 bases and the J segment 8 bases; nucleotides outside the gene matches: 7. Looked up from germline, CDR1 is SGHDT and CDR2 is YYEEEE. There are 14 residues in the CDR3. The CDR3 bases are TGTGCCAGCAGGAATTCCGGGACAGGGGGCGAAGCTTTCTTT. Its translation is CASRNSGTGGEAFF.

This chain links TRBV5-5 with TRBJ1-2, with D unclear. V lost 2 bases to trimming and J lost 4 bases, with 9 bases between them. Germline-derived CDR1 and CDR2 are SGHKS and YYEKEE (reference sequence). CDR3 length: 13 residues. The CDR3 region is CASSFGLGYGYTF. The CDR3, as DNA: TGTGCCAGCAGCTTCGGCTTGGGCTATGGCTACACCTTC.